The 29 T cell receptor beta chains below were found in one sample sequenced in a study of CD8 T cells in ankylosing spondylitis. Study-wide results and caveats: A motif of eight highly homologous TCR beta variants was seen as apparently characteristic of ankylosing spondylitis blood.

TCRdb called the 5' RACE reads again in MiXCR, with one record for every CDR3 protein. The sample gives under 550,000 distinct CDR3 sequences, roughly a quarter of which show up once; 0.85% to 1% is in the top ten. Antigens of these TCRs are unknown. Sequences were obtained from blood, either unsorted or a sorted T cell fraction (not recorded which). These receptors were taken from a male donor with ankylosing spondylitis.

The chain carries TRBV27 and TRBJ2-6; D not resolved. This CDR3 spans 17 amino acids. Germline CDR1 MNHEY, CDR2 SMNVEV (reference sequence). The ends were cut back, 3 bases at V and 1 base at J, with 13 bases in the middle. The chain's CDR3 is CASSFGVRSSGANVLTF. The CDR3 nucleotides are TGTGCCAGCAGTTTTGGGGTCCGAAGTTCTGGGGCCAACGTCCTGACTTTC. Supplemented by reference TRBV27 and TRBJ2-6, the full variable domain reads EAQVTQNPRYLITVTGKKLTVTCSQNMNHEYMSWYRQDPGLGLRQIYYSMNVEVTDKGDVPEGYKVSRKEKRNFPLILESPSPNQTSLYFCASSFGVRSSGANVLTFGAGSRLTVL.

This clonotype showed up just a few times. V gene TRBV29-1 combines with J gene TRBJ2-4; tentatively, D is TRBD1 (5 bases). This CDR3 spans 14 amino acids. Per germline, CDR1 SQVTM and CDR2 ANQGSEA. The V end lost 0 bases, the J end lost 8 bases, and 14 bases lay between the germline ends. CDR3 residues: CSVEDSTGPDIQYF. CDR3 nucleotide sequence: TGCAGCGTTGAAGATAGTACAGGTCCGGACATTCAGTACTTC.

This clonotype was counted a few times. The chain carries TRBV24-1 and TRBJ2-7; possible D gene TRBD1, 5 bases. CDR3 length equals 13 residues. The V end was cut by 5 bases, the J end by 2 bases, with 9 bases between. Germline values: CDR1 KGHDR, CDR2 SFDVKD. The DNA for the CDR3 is TGTGCCACCAGTGGAGACAGTCCCTACGAGCAGTACTTC. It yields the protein CATSGDSPYEQYF.

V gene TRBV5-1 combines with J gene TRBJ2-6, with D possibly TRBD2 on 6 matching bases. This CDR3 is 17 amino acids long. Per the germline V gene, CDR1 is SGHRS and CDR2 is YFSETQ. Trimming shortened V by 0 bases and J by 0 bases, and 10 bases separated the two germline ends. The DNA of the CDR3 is TGCGCCAGCAGCTTGGAGGGACTCGTCTCTGGGGCCAACGTCCTGACTTTC. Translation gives CASSLEGLVSGANVLTF.

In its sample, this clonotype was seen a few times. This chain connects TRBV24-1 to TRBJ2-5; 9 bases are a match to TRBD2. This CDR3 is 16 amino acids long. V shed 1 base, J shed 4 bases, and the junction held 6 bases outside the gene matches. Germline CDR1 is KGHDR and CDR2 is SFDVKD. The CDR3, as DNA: TGTGCCACCAGTGATTTTCGGCGGGAGGGCCCAGAGACCCAGTACTTC. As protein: CATSDFRREGPETQYF.

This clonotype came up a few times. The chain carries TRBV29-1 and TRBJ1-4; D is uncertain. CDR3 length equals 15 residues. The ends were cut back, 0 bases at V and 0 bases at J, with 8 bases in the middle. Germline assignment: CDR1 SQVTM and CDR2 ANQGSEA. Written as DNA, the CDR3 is TGCAGCGTTGAAGATCAAATGGCAACTAATGAAAAACTGTTTTTT. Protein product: CSVEDQMATNEKLFF.

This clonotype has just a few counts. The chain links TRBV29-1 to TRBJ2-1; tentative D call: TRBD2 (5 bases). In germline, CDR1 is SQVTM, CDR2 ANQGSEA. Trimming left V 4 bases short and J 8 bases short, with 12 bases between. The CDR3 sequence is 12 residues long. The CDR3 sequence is CSVAQAVDEQFF. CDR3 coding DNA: TGCAGCGTTGCCCAAGCGGTCGATGAGCAGTTCTTC.

CDR3 loop: CASRQGESSYNEQFF. DNA for the CDR3: TGTGCCAGCAGGCAGGGGGAAAGCTCCTACAATGAGCAGTTCTTC. The chain is built from TRBV12-3 or TRBV12-4 and TRBJ2-1; 7 bases map to TRBD1. The CDR3 has 15 amino acids. The ends lost 6 bases at V and 0 bases at J; junction bases unmatched: 5.

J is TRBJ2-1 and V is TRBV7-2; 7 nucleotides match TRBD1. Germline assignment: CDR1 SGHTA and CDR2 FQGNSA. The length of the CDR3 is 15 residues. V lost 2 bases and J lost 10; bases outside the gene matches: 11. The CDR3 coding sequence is TGTGCCAGCAGCTTATATGGGGACCCCAGGGGGGAGCAGTTCTTC. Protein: CASSLYGDPRGEQFF.

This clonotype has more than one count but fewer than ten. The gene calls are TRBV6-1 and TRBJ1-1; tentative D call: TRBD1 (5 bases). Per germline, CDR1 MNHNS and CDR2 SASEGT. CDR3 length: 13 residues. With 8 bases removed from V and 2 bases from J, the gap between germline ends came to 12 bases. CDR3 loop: CASGGNTNTEAFF. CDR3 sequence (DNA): TGTGCCAGCGGGGGGAATACTAACACTGAAGCTTTCTTT.

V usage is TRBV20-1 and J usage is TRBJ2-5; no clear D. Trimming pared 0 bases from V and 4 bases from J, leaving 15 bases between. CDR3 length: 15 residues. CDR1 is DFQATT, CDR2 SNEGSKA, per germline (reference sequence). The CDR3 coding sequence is TGCAGTGCTAGAGATTTGAGAAGCTCGGGAGAGACCCAGTACTTC. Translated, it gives CSARDLRSSGETQYF.

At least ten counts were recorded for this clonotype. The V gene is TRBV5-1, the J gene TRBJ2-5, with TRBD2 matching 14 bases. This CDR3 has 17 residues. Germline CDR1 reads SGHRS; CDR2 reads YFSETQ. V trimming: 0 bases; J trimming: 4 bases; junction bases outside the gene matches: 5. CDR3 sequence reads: CASSLVGTSGSGETQYF. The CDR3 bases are TGCGCCAGCAGCTTGGTGGGGACTAGCGGGAGCGGAGAGACCCAGTACTTC. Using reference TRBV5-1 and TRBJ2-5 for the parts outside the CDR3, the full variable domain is KAGVTQTPRYLIKTRGQQVTLSCSPISGHRSVSWYQQTPGQGLQFLFEYFSETQRNKGNFPGRFSGRQFSNSRSEMNVSTLELGDSALYLCASSLVGTSGSGETQYFGPGTRLLVL.

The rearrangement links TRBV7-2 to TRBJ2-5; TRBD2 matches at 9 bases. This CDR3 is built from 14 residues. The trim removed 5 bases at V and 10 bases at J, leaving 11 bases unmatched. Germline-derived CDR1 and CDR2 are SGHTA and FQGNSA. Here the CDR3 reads CASSTTGTSRGQYF. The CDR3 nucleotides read TGTGCCAGCAGCACCACCGGGACTAGCAGGGGCCAGTACTTC.

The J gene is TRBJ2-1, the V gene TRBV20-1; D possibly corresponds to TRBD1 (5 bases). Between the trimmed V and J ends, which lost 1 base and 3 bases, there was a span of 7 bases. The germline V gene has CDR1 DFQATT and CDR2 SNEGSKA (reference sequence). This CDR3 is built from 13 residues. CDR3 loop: CSARVGDYNEQFF. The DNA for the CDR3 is TGCAGTGCTAGAGTAGGGGACTACAATGAGCAGTTCTTC.

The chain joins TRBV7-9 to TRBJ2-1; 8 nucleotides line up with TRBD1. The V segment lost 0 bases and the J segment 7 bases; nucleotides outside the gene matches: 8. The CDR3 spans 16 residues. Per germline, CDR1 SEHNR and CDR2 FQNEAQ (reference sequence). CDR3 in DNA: TGTGCCAGCAGCTTAGCGTGGTCAGGGGGCAAAAATGAGCAGTTCTTC. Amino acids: CASSLAWSGGKNEQFF.

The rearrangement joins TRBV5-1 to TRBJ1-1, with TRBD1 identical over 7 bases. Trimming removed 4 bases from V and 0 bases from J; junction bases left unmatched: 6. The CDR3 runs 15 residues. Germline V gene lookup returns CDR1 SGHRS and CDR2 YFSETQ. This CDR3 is CASSIGQVMNTEAFF. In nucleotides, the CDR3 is TGCGCCAGCAGCATCGGACAGGTTATGAACACTGAAGCTTTCTTT.

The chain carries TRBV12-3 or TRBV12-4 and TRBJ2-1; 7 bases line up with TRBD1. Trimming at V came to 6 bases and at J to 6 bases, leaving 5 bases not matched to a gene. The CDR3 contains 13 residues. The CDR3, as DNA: TGTGCCAGCAGACCATACAGGGGCAATGAGCAGTTCTTC. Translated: CASRPYRGNEQFF.

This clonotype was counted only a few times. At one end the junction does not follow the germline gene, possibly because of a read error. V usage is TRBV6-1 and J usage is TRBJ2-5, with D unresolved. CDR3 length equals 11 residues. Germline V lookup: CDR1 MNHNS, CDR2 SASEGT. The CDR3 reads CASSEVAIPWF. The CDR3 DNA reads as TGTGCCAGCAGTGAAGTTGCCATTCCGTGGTTC.

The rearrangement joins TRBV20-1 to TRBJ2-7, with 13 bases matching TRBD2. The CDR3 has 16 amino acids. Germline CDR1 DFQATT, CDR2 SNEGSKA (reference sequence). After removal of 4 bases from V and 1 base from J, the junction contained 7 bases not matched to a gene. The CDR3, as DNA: TGCAGTGCTATCGGACTAGCGGGAGTTGGGTCCTACGAGCAGTACGTC. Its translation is CSAIGLAGVGSYEQYV.

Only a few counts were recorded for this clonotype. CDR3 protein: CSAKGLPGQTWNTEAFF. In nucleotides, the CDR3 is TGCAGTGCCAAAGGCCTCCCGGGACAAACTTGGAACACTGAAGCTTTCTTT. This chain links TRBV20-1 with TRBJ1-1, with D possibly matching TRBD1 (6 bases). CDR1 and CDR2 (germline): DFQATT, SNEGSKA (reference sequence). The CDR3 extends over 17 amino acids. The V end lost 6 bases, the J end lost 1 base, and 24 bases lay between the germline ends.

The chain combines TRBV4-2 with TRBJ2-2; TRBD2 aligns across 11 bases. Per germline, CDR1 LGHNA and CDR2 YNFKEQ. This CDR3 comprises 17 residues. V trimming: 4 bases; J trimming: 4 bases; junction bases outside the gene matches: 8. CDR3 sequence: CASSPSLLAGGTGELFF. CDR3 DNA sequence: TGTGCCAGCAGCCCATCTCTGCTAGCGGGAGGCACCGGGGAGCTGTTTTTT.

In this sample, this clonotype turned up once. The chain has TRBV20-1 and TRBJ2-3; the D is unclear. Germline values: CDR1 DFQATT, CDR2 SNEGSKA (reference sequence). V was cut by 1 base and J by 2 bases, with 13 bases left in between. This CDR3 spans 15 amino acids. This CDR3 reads CSARGNTVLTDTQYF. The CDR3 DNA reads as TGCAGTGCTAGAGGAAACACGGTCCTCACAGATACGCAGTATTTT.

In DNA form, the CDR3 reads TGTGCCAGCAGCACACCGGAACAGAACACCGGGGAGCTGTTTTTT. Its translation: CASSTPEQNTGELFF. The chain carries TRBV7-9 and TRBJ2-2; unclear D gene. There are 15 residues in the CDR3. V dropped 5 bases and J dropped 1 base, with 11 bases sitting between them. Germline V gene data show CDR1 as SEHNR and CDR2 as FQNEAQ (reference sequence).

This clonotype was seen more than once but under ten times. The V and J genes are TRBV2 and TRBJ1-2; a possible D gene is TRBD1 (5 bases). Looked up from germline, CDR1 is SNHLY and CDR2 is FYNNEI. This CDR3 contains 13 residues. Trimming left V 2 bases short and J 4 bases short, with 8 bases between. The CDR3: CASSEQGIYGYTF. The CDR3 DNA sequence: TGTGCCAGCAGTGAACAGGGAATCTATGGCTACACCTTC.

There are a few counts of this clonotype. CDR3 loop: CASSESNSNQPQHF. The CDR3 DNA sequence: TGCGCCAGCAGTGAGTCTAATAGCAATCAGCCCCAGCATTTT. The chain carries TRBV10-2 and TRBJ1-5; D remains unclear. The V gene's germline CDR1 is WSHSY and CDR2 SAAADI. Trimming pared 0 bases from V and 0 bases from J, leaving 3 bases between. This CDR3 is built from 14 residues.

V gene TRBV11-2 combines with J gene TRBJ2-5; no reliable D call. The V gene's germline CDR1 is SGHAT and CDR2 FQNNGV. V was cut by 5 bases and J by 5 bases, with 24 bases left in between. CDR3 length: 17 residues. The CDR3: CASSPYPEARSSETQYF. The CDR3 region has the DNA TGTGCCAGCAGCCCGTACCCAGAGGCAAGGTCGTCCGAGACCCAGTACTTC.

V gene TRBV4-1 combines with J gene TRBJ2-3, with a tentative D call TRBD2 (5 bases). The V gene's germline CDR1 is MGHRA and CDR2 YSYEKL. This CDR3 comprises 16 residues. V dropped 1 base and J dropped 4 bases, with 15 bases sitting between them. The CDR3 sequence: CASSQGAVTRADTQYF. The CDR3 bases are TGCGCCAGCAGCCAAGGAGCGGTGACTCGGGCAGATACGCAGTATTTT.

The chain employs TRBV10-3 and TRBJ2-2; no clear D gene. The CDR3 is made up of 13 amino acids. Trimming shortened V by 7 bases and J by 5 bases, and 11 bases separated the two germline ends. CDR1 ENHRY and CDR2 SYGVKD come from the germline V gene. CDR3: CAINDVGTGELFF. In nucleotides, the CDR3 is TGTGCCATCAATGACGTGGGGACCGGGGAGCTGTTTTTT.

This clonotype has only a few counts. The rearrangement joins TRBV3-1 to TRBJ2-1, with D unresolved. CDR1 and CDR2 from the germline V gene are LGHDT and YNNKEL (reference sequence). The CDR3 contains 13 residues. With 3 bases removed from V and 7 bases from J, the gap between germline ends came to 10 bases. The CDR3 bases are TGTGCCAGCAGCCAGAACTCGGGTAATGAGCAGTTCTTC. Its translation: CASSQNSGNEQFF.